This T cell receptor beta chain appears in the sequencing data of a study of identifying expanded T cells in peripheral blood. V dropped 5 bases and J dropped 0; count of bases not matched to a gene: 2. The CDR3 sequence is 14 residues long. Germline V lookup: CDR1 LNHDA, CDR2 SQIVND (reference sequence). Clones were read by immunoSEQ multiplex PCR, and TCRdb kept only the in-frame ones, dropping some. The sample carries over 100,000 clones, 88% recorded once. This clonotype originated in a person aged 18 to 70 in good health. Sequenced sample: blood. This chain links TRBV19 with TRBJ2-5; TRBD1 agrees at 8 bases. In nucleotides, the CDR3 is TGTGCCAGTAGTGCGGGACAGGACCAAGAGACCCAGTACTTC. It specifies CASSAGQDQETQYF.